A single sample is the source of the 32 T cell receptor beta chains below, sequenced in a study of beta chain features in type 1 diabetes. The study's findings and limits: Within each of all four CD4+ subsets, Type 1 diabetes patients had TCRB CDR3s that were moderately but significantly shorter.

Their antigens remain unidentified. Expressed TCRB transcripts got sequenced, as all isolated RNA was reverse transcribed. This table comes from immunoSEQ multiplex PCR, and its TCRdb copy is limited to in-frame clones, with some not included. The data show roughly 220,000 clones, approximately 16% seen once. The sample comprised naive CD4+ T cells from blood. These receptors came from a man aged 25 to 40 with type 1 diabetes.

This clone was found a few times. The V call is TRBV7-9, the J call TRBJ1-2, with D possibly TRBD1 on 5 matching bases. This CDR3 spans 14 amino acids. Germline V gene sequence: CDR1 SEHNR, CDR2 FQNEAQ (reference sequence). V shed 5 bases and J shed 7 bases, with 17 bases lying between them. Here the CDR3 reads CASSQSRDVSGYTF. The CDR3 DNA is TGTGCCAGCAGCCAAAGTAGGGACGTCAGTGGCTACACCTTC.

This clone was seen only a few times. V usage is TRBV7-2 and J usage is TRBJ2-6; D gene ambiguous. The germline V gene has CDR1 SGHTA and CDR2 FQGNSA. The CDR3 length is 15 residues. V shed 5 bases and J shed 0 bases, with 8 bases lying between them. CDR3 loop: CASSPKYSGANVLTF. The CDR3 region has the DNA TGTGCCAGCAGCCCCAAATACTCTGGGGCCAACGTCCTGACTTTC.

The chain employs TRBV10-3 and TRBJ2-7; 7 nucleotides agree with TRBD1. The junction had 5 bases not matched to a gene; V was cut back by 7 bases and J by 2 bases. CDR3 size: 13 residues. The germline V gene encodes CDR1 ENHRY and CDR2 SYGVKD. This chain's CDR3 is CAITQTGTYEQYF. The CDR3 nucleotides are TGTGCCATCACCCAGACAGGGACCTACGAGCAGTACTTC.

This clone has only a few counts. Within the sample, other DNA sequences also encode this same CDR3. The chain joins TRBV29-1 to TRBJ1-2, with TRBD1 as a possible D gene (6 bases). CDR3 size: 12 residues. V dropped 4 bases and J dropped 2 bases, with 8 bases sitting between them. Germline V gene data show CDR1 as SQVTM and CDR2 as ANQGSEA. CDR3 DNA: TGCAGCGTTGGCGGACAGAACTATGGCTACACCTTC. Translation gives CSVGGQNYGYTF.

This chain connects TRBV7-2 to TRBJ2-1; TRBD2 aligns across 11 bases. Germline V gene lookup returns CDR1 SGHTA and CDR2 FQGNSA. The CDR3 has 15 residues. V gave up 5 bases and J gave up 11 bases; unmatched junction bases: 11. Written as DNA, the CDR3 is TGTGCCAGCAGCCCCCCACTAGCGGGAGTCATAAAGCAGTTCTTC. Translation gives CASSPPLAGVIKQFF.

J is TRBJ2-7 and V is TRBV15; 8 bases match TRBD1. Trimming at V came to 2 bases and at J to 6 bases, leaving 9 bases not matched to a gene. CDR3 length equals 15 residues. Germline CDR1 is LNHNV and CDR2 is YYDKDF (reference sequence). CDR3 protein: CATSRSVLGQGEQYF. The DNA for the CDR3 is TGTGCCACCAGCAGATCAGTCCTAGGACAGGGCGAGCAGTACTTC.

The sample holds a few counts of this clone. The junction does not match germline at one end; this may be a read error. This chain connects TRBV2 to TRBJ2-1; 7 positions match TRBD2. Germline loops: CDR1 SNHLY, CDR2 FYNNEI. This CDR3 has 10 amino acids. CDR3 nucleotide sequence: TGTGCCAGCAGGTTGGCGGGGGTGGTCTTC. Its protein is CASRLAGVVF.

This clone has a handful of counts. The rearrangement links TRBV7-2 to TRBJ1-1, with a possible D match to TRBD1 (5 bases). V was cut by 5 bases and J by 1 base, with 11 bases left in between. The CDR3 loop spans 14 amino acids. Germline V CDR1 and CDR2: SGHTA, FQGNSA. The CDR3 here is CASSPLGANTEAFF. The CDR3 DNA reads as TGTGCCAGCAGCCCCCTCGGGGCGAACACTGAAGCTTTCTTT.

The rearrangement uses TRBV5-1 and TRBJ2-1, with 7 positions matching TRBD2. Germline assignment: CDR1 SGHRS and CDR2 YFSETQ. This CDR3 comprises 15 residues. Trimming at V came to 2 bases and at J to 8 bases, leaving 10 bases not matched to a gene. The DNA of the CDR3 is TGCGCCAGCAGCTTCCAAGCGGGAAATCGCGATGAGCAGTTCTTC. Its translation: CASSFQAGNRDEQFF.

This clone occurred a few times. V and J are TRBV11-3 and TRBJ2-3; 7 nucleotides match TRBD2. Germline CDR1 reads SGHNT; CDR2 reads YENEEA. With 5 bases clipped from V and 0 bases from J, the junction kept 8 bases outside the gene matches. The CDR3 consists of 16 residues. In DNA, the CDR3 is TGTGCCAGCAGCCCGAGAGCGGGATCTAGCACAGATACGCAGTATTTT. This encodes CASSPRAGSSTDTQYF.

There are a few counts of this clone. The V call is TRBV4-2, the J call TRBJ2-1; 8 bases are shared with TRBD1. Germline CDR1 LGHNA, CDR2 YNFKEQ. This CDR3 has 15 residues. The junction had 6 bases not matched to a gene; V was cut back by 0 bases and J by 8 bases. CDR3 DNA: TGTGCCAGCAGCCAAGACGGGGCGACAGGGGATGAGCAGTTCTTC. Protein: CASSQDGATGDEQFF.

The chain recombines TRBV11-2 with TRBJ2-2; tentatively, D is TRBD1 (5 bases). Trimming pared 3 bases from V and 4 bases from J, leaving 12 bases between. CDR1 is SGHAT, CDR2 FQNNGV, per germline. This CDR3 region has 15 residues. Written as DNA, the CDR3 is TGTGCCAGCAGCTTGACAGCATCTACCACCGGGGAGCTGTTTTTT. Amino acids: CASSLTASTTGELFF. Looking up the rest from reference TRBV11-2 and TRBJ2-2 gives the full variable domain: EAGVAQSPRYKIIEKRQSVAFWCNPISGHATLYWYQQILGQGPKLLIQFQNNGVVDDSQLPKDRFSAERLKGVDSTLKIQPAKLEDSAVYLCASSLTASTTGELFFGEGSRLTVL.

This clone was detected only a few times. This sequence joins TRBV19 and TRBJ2-7; D gene uncertain. CDR1 and CDR2 (germline): LNHDA, SQIVND (reference sequence). CDR3 length equals 14 residues. V was clipped by 3 bases and J by 0 bases, with 9 bases between them. CDR3: CASSIAVSSYEQYF. The CDR3 region has the DNA TGTGCCAGTAGTATCGCAGTTAGCTCCTACGAGCAGTACTTC.

The chain couples TRBV13 to TRBJ2-3, with TRBD1 identical over 7 bases. From germline, CDR1 is PRHDT and CDR2 FYEKMQ (reference sequence). The CDR3 has 15 amino acids. Losses at the gene ends were 5 bases for V and 5 bases for J; bases not matched to a gene: 10. The CDR3 DNA reads TGTGCCAGCAGCACCGGGACAGCCGACGGAGATACGCAGTATTTT. This codes for CASSTGTADGDTQYF.

V is TRBV7-2 and J is TRBJ2-4; no clear D. The germline V gene has CDR1 SGHTA and CDR2 FQGNSA. This CDR3 spans 13 amino acids. Trimming stripped 1 base from V and 6 bases from J, with 7 bases between. This chain's CDR3 is CASSLGAGNIQYF. The CDR3 DNA reads as TGTGCCAGCAGCTTAGGGGCCGGAAACATTCAGTACTTC.

The DNA for the CDR3 is TGTGCCAGCAGCTTAGGGGACAGACCGTACGAGCAGTACTTC. Amino acid sequence: CASSLGDRPYEQYF. This chain links TRBV7-2 with TRBJ2-7; the match to TRBD1 covers 7 bases. Germline V lookup: CDR1 SGHTA, CDR2 FQGNSA. The junction had 4 bases not matched to a gene; V was cut back by 1 base and J by 4 bases. The CDR3 has 14 amino acids. Full variable domain (remainder filled in from reference TRBV7-2 and TRBJ2-7): GAGVSQSPSNKVTEKGKDVELRCDPISGHTALYWYRQSLGQGLEFLIYFQGNSAPDKSGLPSDRFSAERTGGSVSTLTIQRTQQEDSAVYLCASSLGDRPYEQYFGPGTRLTVT.

This clone turned up a few times. The V call is TRBV27, the J call TRBJ2-1; 9 bases are a match to TRBD2. Germline V gene data show CDR1 as MNHEY and CDR2 as SMNVEV (reference sequence). V was pared by 4 bases and J by 5 bases, with 3 bases of the junction left unmatched. This CDR3 spans 14 amino acids. The CDR3 is CASSSGTSNNEQFF. DNA for the CDR3: TGTGCCAGCAGTTCCGGGACTAGCAACAATGAGCAGTTCTTC.

V gene TRBV7-9 combines with J gene TRBJ2-3, with a possible D match to TRBD1 (6 bases). Germline loops: CDR1 SEHNR, CDR2 FQNEAQ (reference sequence). The CDR3 runs 13 residues. V lost 5 bases to trimming and J lost 6 bases, with 12 bases between them. CDR3 sequence reads: CASSERGMDTQYF. In nucleotides, the CDR3 is TGTGCCAGCAGCGAGAGGGGGATGGATACGCAGTATTTT.

This clone has a handful of counts. The chain links TRBV18 to TRBJ2-1, with 7 nucleotides matching TRBD2. The CDR3 is 15 amino acids. V trimming: 2 bases; J trimming: 7 bases; junction bases outside the gene matches: 8. From germline, CDR1 is KGHSH and CDR2 LQKENI. Here the CDR3 DNA reads TGTGCCAGCTCACCAGTGACTAGCACGCTTAATGAGCAGTTCTTC. Amino acid sequence: CASSPVTSTLNEQFF.

CDR3 protein: CASSQDKGAPQHF. The CDR3 nucleotides are TGCGCCAGCAGCCAAGATAAGGGAGCGCCCCAGCATTTT. The chain recombines TRBV4-1 with TRBJ1-5; D unresolved. CDR3 length equals 13 residues. V lost 0 bases, J lost 9 bases, and 9 bases lay in between. Germline assignment: CDR1 MGHRA and CDR2 YSYEKL.

The chain joins TRBV30 to TRBJ2-1, with TRBD2 matching over 10 bases. V gave up 3 bases and J gave up 4 bases; unmatched junction bases: 6. The germline CDR1 and CDR2 sequences are GTSNPN and SVGIG (reference sequence). The CDR3 covers 15 residues. This CDR3 reads CAWSLGTSDYNEQFF. CDR3 sequence (DNA): TGTGCCTGGAGCCTCGGGACTAGCGATTACAATGAGCAGTTCTTC.

This clone was counted a few times. This same CDR3 is encoded by further DNA sequences in the sample. The chain is built from TRBV29-1 and TRBJ1-3, with D hard to call. With 6 bases removed from V and 0 bases from J, the gap between germline ends came to 9 bases. The CDR3 is 13 residues long. The germline CDR1 and CDR2 sequences are SQVTM and ANQGSEA. The CDR3 is CSVEGLSGNTIYF. Here the CDR3 DNA reads TGCAGCGTAGAGGGCCTCTCTGGAAACACCATATATTTT.

The genes are TRBV29-1 and TRBJ2-1; 8 bases match TRBD1. Germline V gene data show CDR1 as SQVTM and CDR2 as ANQGSEA. The CDR3 spans 13 residues. Trimming removed 7 bases from V and 5 bases from J; junction bases left unmatched: 7. In DNA, the CDR3 is TGCAGCGCCACCGGACAGGGCAACAATGAGCAGTTCTTC. Its protein is CSATGQGNNEQFF.

The genes are TRBV28 and TRBJ1-2; D is undetermined. Germline assignment: CDR1 MDHEN and CDR2 SYDVKM. The CDR3 covers 12 residues. Trimming left V 2 bases short and J 4 bases short, with 5 bases between. The CDR3 bases are TGTGCCAGCAGTTTAGTGGGCTATGGCTACACCTTC. Protein: CASSLVGYGYTF.

The chain is built from TRBV6-5 and TRBJ2-3, with D unresolved. CDR1 MNHEY and CDR2 SVGAGI come from the germline V gene. The CDR3 runs 13 residues. Trimming pared 6 bases from V and 1 base from J, leaving 8 bases between. CDR3 coding DNA: TGTGCCAGCAGACCGATTGGCACAGATACGCAGTATTTT. Its translation is CASRPIGTDTQYF.

This clone appeared a few times. V gene TRBV6-5 combines with J gene TRBJ1-2; D perhaps matches TRBD1 (6 bases). Trimming pared 10 bases from V and 5 bases from J, leaving 17 bases between. This CDR3 contains 13 residues. Germline loops: CDR1 MNHEY, CDR2 SVGAGI. CDR3 DNA sequence: TGTGCCACCAAAGACGGGACAAAATATGGCTACACCTTC. Translated: CATKDGTKYGYTF.

This chain uses TRBV7-9 with TRBJ2-7; 12 nucleotides match TRBD2. CDR1 is SEHNR, CDR2 FQNEAQ, per germline (reference sequence). Germline trimming cut 1 base from V and 3 bases from J; bases unmatched to any gene: 4. CDR3 length equals 16 residues. The DNA of the CDR3 is TGTGCCAGCAGCTTAGGGACTAGCGGGATAGTCTACGAGCAGTACTTC. Translated: CASSLGTSGIVYEQYF.

The table lists this clone with a few counts. This chain joins TRBV30 and TRBJ2-7, with D perhaps assigned TRBD1 or TRBD2 (5 bases each). The CDR3 totals 15 residues. Germline loops: CDR1 GTSNPN, CDR2 SVGIG (reference sequence). The V end lost 3 bases, the J end lost 0 bases, and 15 bases lay between the germline ends. CDR3 loop: CAWRETGTGSYEQYF. In DNA, the CDR3 is TGTGCCTGGAGGGAGACCGGGACGGGCTCCTACGAGCAGTACTTC.

The gene calls are TRBV5-4 and TRBJ2-1, with TRBD1 identical over 9 bases. Per germline, CDR1 SGHNT and CDR2 YYREEE (reference sequence). J gave up 7 bases and V 4 bases, and 6 bases lay outside the gene matches. The CDR3 extends over 14 amino acids. The CDR3 loop reads CASSLPTGGNEQFF. The CDR3 DNA reads TGTGCCAGCAGCCTTCCGACAGGGGGTAATGAGCAGTTCTTC.

A few counts support this clone. The rearrangement joins TRBV7-2 to TRBJ2-7; 8 bases align to TRBD2. The CDR3 consists of 16 residues. Germline trimming cut 5 bases from V and 7 bases from J; bases unmatched to any gene: 16. CDR1 and CDR2 from the germline V gene are SGHTA and FQGNSA. In nucleotides, the CDR3 is TGTGCCAGCAGCCCCATTGGCGCGGGAGGTCTTCTGGAGCAGTACTTC. This encodes CASSPIGAGGLLEQYF.

This chain connects TRBV29-1 to TRBJ2-2, with 8 bases fitting TRBD2. The germline gives CDR1 SQVTM, CDR2 ANQGSEA. This CDR3 spans 13 amino acids. The V gene end was trimmed by 4 bases and the J gene end by 4 bases; junction bases not matched to a gene: 2. CDR3 amino acids: CSVGTSPTGELFF. DNA for the CDR3: TGCAGCGTTGGGACTAGCCCCACCGGGGAGCTGTTTTTT.

This clone occurred a few times. The chain joins TRBV7-2 to TRBJ2-1, with TRBD2 matching 7 bases. CDR1 SGHTA and CDR2 FQGNSA come from the germline V gene. V was pared by 5 bases and J by 10 bases, with 11 bases of the junction left unmatched. The CDR3 length is 14 residues. The CDR3 spells CASSPLGGAREQFF. CDR3 nucleotides: TGTGCCAGCAGCCCTTTGGGAGGGGCACGGGAGCAGTTCTTC. Together with reference TRBV7-2 and TRBJ2-1, the CDR3 gives the full variable domain: GAGVSQSPSNKVTEKGKDVELRCDPISGHTALYWYRQSLGQGLEFLIYFQGNSAPDKSGLPSDRFSAERTGGSVSTLTIQRTQQEDSAVYLCASSPLGGAREQFFGPGTRLTVL.